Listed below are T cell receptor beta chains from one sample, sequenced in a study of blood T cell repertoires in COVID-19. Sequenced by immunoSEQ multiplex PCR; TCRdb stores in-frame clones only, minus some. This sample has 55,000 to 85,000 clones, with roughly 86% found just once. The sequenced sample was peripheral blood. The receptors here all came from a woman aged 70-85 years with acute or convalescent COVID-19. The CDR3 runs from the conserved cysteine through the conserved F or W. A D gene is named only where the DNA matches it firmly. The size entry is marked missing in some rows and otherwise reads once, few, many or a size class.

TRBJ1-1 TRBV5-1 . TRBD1 TGCGCCAGCAGCCCCCAGACAGGGGGGAACACTGAAGCTTTCTTT CASSPQTGGNTEAFF
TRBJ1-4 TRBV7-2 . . TGTGCCAGCAGCTTAGACGAGGGAGGAAAAGGCGAAAAACTGTTTTTT CASSLDEGGKGEKLFF
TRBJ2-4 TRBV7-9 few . TGTGCCAGCAGCTTAGGGACAGTCAAAAACATTCAGTACTTC CASSLGTVKNIQYF
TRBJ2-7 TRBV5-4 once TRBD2 TGTGCCAGCAGCCCCTATTCGGGGAGGGCTACCTACGAGCAGTACTTC CASSPYSGRATYEQYF
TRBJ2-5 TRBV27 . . TGTGCCAGCTCATCGGGGGAAACCCAGTACTTC CASSSGETQYF
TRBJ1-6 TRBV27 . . TGTGCCAGCAGTCCCTTGGGGGGGGCTCTCCACTTT CASSPLGGALHF
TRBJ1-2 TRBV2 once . TGTGCCAGCAGTGAAGACAGGTCAATCGGGGGCTACACCTTC CASSEDRSIGGYTF
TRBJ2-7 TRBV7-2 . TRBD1 TGTGCCAGCAGCTTTAGACAGGGCCGCGACGAGCAGTACTTC CASSFRQGRDEQYF
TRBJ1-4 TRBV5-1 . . TGCGCCAGCAGTCCCGAGCCAACTAATGAAAAACTGTTTTTT CASSPEPTNEKLFF
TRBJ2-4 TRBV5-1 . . TGCGCCAGCAAGGGAGGAGGTGAAAACATTCAGTACTTC CASKGGGENIQYF
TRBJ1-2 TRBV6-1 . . TGTGCCAGCTGTGAACAGGACTATGGCTACACCTTC CASCEQDYGYTF
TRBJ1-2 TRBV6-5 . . TGTGCCAGCAGTTACCGACAGTCTAACTATGGCTACACCTTC CASSYRQSNYGYTF
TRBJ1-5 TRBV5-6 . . TGTGCCAGCAGCTTGGCCACAGGTTATCAGCCCCAGCATTTT CASSLATGYQPQHF
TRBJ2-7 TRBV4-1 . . TGCGCCAGCAGCTCCCGGGAGATCCTCGACGAGCAGTACTTC CASSSREILDEQYF
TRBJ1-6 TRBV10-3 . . TGTGCCATCAGTGAGTCGAGTCGGGGGAATTCACCCCTCCACTTT CAISESSRGNSPLHF
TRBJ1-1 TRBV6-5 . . TGTGCCAGCAGTTACTGGGGGGTTAAGGCCACTGAAGCTTTCTTT CASSYWGVKATEAFF
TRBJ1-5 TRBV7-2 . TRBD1 TGTGCCAGCAGCTTCGCGCGGGACAGGGGAGCGGGCAATCAGCCCCAGCATTTT CASSFARDRGAGNQPQHF
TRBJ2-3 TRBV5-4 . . TGTGCCAGCAGCTTTACAGGGCGAAGGGGGAATACGCAGTATTTT CASSFTGRRGNTQYF
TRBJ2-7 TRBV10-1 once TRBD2 TGCGCCAGCAGTCCCAGCGGGGGCCGCTCCTACGAGCAGTACTTC CASSPSGGRSYEQYF
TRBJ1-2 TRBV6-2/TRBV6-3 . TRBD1 TGTGCCAGCAGTCCCGACAGGGACGTCTATGGCTACACCTTC CASSPDRDVYGYTF
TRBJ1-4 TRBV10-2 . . TGCGCCACCACAGACAGGCTGAATGAAAAACTGTTTTTT CATTDRLNEKLFF
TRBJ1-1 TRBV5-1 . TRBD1 TGCGCCAGCAGATCAACAGGGGGCAGGCCTGAAGCTTTCTTT CASRSTGGRPEAFF
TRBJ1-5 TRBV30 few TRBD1 TGTGCCTACTCAAACACCCCCGGGACAGGGGGCAATCAGCCCCAGCATTTT CAYSNTPGTGGNQPQHF
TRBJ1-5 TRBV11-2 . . TGTGCCAGCAGCTCATCCATCCATCAGCCCCAGCATTTT CASSSSIHQPQHF
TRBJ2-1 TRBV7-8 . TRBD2 TGTGCCAGCAGCTTAGGGACCTACGGGAGGGCCTTCAATGAGCAGTTCTTC CASSLGTYGRAFNEQFF
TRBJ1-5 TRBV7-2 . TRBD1 TGTGCCAGCAGCGGCCGGACAGGGGGCAATCAGCCCCAGCATTTT CASSGRTGGNQPQHF
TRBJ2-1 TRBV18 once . TGTGCCAGCTCCTCCACAAGATTCCATGAGCAGTTCTTC CASSSTRFHEQFF
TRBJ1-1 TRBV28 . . TGTGCCAGCAGTCCAGGAGGGGTCCTGCGAAACACTGAAGCTTTCTTT CASSPGGVLRNTEAFF
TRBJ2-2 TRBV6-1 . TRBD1 TGTGCCAGCAGTGGCGCCGGGACAGAAGGGAACACCGGGGAGCTGTTTTTT CASSGAGTEGNTGELFF
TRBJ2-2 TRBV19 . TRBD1 TGTGCCAGTACCATTGCCCTCGGACAGGGTCCCGGGGAGCTGTTTTTT CASTIALGQGPGELFF
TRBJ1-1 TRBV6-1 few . TGTGCCAGCAGTGAAAAGGGCCGGGAGAACACTGAAGCTTTCTTT CASSEKGRENTEAFF
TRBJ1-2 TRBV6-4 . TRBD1 TGTGCCAGCAGTGATAAGGGGGCGGCGGTCACCTTC CASSDKGAAVTF
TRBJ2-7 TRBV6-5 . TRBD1 TGTGCCAGCAGTTCCACAGGGGAGTCCTACGAGCAGTACTTC CASSSTGESYEQYF
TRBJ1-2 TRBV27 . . TGTGCCAGCAGTTCAAGGACAGACTTTAGAGGTGGCTACACCTTC CASSSRTDFRGGYTF
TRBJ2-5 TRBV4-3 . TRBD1 TGCGCCAGCAGCCAAGTCTTCTACCCCGGGGACAGGGGGGAAGAGACCCAGTACTTC CASSQVFYPGDRGEETQYF
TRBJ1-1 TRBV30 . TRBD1 TGTGCCTGGAGGGGGACAGGACTTCAAAACACTGAAGCTTTCTTT CAWRGTGLQNTEAFF
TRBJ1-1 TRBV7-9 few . TGTGCCAGCAGCTTAGGGCTAGATTCGGCTGAAGCTTTCTTT CASSLGLDSAEAFF
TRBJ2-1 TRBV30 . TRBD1 TGTGCCTGGAGTGGACGATCGGGACAGTACAATGAGCAGTTCTTC CAWSGRSGQYNEQFF
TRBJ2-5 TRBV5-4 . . TGTGCCAGCAGCGAGGCTAGTGAGACCCAGTACTTC CASSEASETQYF
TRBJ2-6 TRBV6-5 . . TGTGCCACCCGGTACGAAGCCGGGGCCAACGTCCTGACTTTC CATRYEAGANVLTF
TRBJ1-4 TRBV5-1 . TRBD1 TGCGCCAGCAGCCTGGGACAGGGGCGTGAAAAACTGTTTTTT CASSLGQGREKLFF
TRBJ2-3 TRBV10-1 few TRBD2 TGCGCCAGCAGTGATAGCGGGGACAACACAGATACGCAGTATTTT CASSDSGDNTDTQYF
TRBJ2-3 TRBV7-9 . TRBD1 TGTGCCAGCGGACAGGGGGCAAACTCAGATACGCAGTATTTT CASGQGANSDTQYF
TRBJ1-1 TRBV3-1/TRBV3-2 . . TGTGCCAGCAGCTCCAGACAGGAAGCTTTCTTT CASSSRQEAFF
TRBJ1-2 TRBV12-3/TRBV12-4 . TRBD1 TGTGCCAGCAGTTTTGGACAGGGGGCTGGCTACACCTTC CASSFGQGAGYTF
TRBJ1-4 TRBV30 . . TGTGCCTGGAGTGTACAGAATGAAAAACTGTTTTTT CAWSVQNEKLFF
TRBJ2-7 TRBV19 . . TGTGCCAGTAGTATTAAGACAGAGTACGAGCAGTACTTC CASSIKTEYEQYF
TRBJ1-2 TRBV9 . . TGTGCCAGCAGCGTAGATACAGGGTATGGCTACACCTTC CASSVDTGYGYTF